Presented here are 23 T cell receptor beta chains from one specimen sequenced in a study of OX40 agonist ivuxolimab in advanced cancers. TCRdb keeps only in-frame clones here, not all; method: immunoSEQ multiplex PCR. Of about 80,000 clones in the sample, approximately 92% were seen once. The sample in question was CD4+ or CD8+ T cells sorted from blood, obtained in a trial of the OX40 agonist ivuxolimab. These receptors came from an adult with an advanced solid tumor such as melanoma, head and neck, liver or kidney cancer.

The rearrangement uses TRBV27 and TRBJ2-5, with a tentative D call TRBD2 (5 bases). CDR1 and CDR2 (germline): MNHEY, SMNVEV (reference sequence). The V end was cut by 5 bases, the J end by 4 bases, with 14 bases between. This CDR3 comprises 14 residues. The CDR3 sequence: CASSLWGVPETQYF. The CDR3 DNA reads TGTGCCAGCAGTCTCTGGGGAGTCCCAGAGACCCAGTACTTC.

The chain carries TRBV2 and TRBJ1-2, with a weak D call TRBD1 (6 bases). CDR1 is SNHLY, CDR2 FYNNEI, per germline. The V end was cut by 6 bases, the J end by 4 bases, with 18 bases between. The CDR3 extends over 15 amino acids. CDR3 nucleotide sequence: TGTGCCAGCAGAGCCCCTTCCGGACAGAGCTATGGCTACACCTTC. Translated, it gives CASRAPSGQSYGYTF.

This rearrangement joins TRBV27 to TRBJ2-1; D unresolved. Germline V lookup: CDR1 MNHEY, CDR2 SMNVEV (reference sequence). V lost 1 base and J 3 bases, leaving 7 bases between the germline ends. The CDR3 runs to 14 residues. The CDR3 nucleotides read TGTGCCAGCAGTTTATTGCGTGGCTACAATGAGCAGTTCTTC. Its translation: CASSLLRGYNEQFF.

The V and J genes are TRBV2 and TRBJ2-7; 9 nucleotides line up with TRBD1. Unmatched junction bases numbered 10, after V lost 7 bases and J lost 6 bases. The V gene's germline CDR1 is SNHLY and CDR2 FYNNEI. The CDR3 is 14 amino acids. CDR3 sequence: CASNPGQGWREQYF. CDR3 nucleotide sequence: TGTGCCAGCAACCCAGGACAGGGGTGGCGCGAGCAGTACTTC.

The chain uses TRBV27 and TRBJ2-5; no clear D. This CDR3 is 14 amino acids long. V gave up 4 bases and J gave up 4 bases, with 13 bases separating them. Germline V gives CDR1 MNHEY, CDR2 SMNVEV (reference sequence). CDR3 DNA sequence: TGTGCCAGCAGTTATTCAAGTGCAGGAGAGACCCAGTACTTC. Translation gives CASSYSSAGETQYF.

The chain combines TRBV7-9 with TRBJ1-2; D may be TRBD1 (5 bases). Looked up from germline, CDR1 is SEHNR and CDR2 is FQNEAQ (reference sequence). The CDR3 is 13 residues long. Deletions cut 1 base from V and 8 bases from J, with 11 bases between. The CDR3 DNA reads as TGTGCCAGCAGCTTAGACGACAGTCGCGGCTACACCTTC. This gives the protein CASSLDDSRGYTF.

This chain links TRBV6-5 with TRBJ2-1; 9 nucleotides align to TRBD1. Germline CDR1 and CDR2: MNHEY and SVGAGI. V dropped 1 base and J dropped 5; count of bases not matched to a gene: 3. CDR3 length equals 15 residues. CDR3 sequence reads: CASSYWTGVDNEQFF. The CDR3 region has the DNA TGTGCCAGCAGTTACTGGACAGGGGTGGACAATGAGCAGTTCTTC.

The chain is built from TRBV10-3 and TRBJ2-5, with TRBD1 matching over 9 bases. V trimming: 4 bases; J trimming: 4 bases; junction bases outside the gene matches: 4. From germline, CDR1 is ENHRY and CDR2 SYGVKD. This CDR3 is 14 amino acids long. The CDR3 DNA reads TGTGCCATCAGTGGGGGGACAGGGATAGAGACCCAGTACTTC. Protein product: CAISGGTGIETQYF.

The chain couples TRBV13 to TRBJ2-7; 13 bases match TRBD2. The CDR3 has 18 amino acids. Losses at the gene ends were 4 bases for V and 2 bases for J; bases not matched to a gene: 11. Per germline, CDR1 PRHDT and CDR2 FYEKMQ (reference sequence). This CDR3 is CASSSTGTSGESPYEQYF. The CDR3 DNA sequence: TGTGCCAGCAGCTCGACCGGGACTAGCGGGGAATCACCCTACGAGCAGTACTTC.

The chain uses TRBV6-6 and TRBJ2-3; D possibly corresponds to TRBD2 (5 bases). In germline, CDR1 is MNHNY, CDR2 SVGAGI (reference sequence). This CDR3 spans 14 amino acids. Trimming cost V 4 bases and J 6 bases, with 14 bases left between them. CDR3 amino acids: CASSLVGVSDTQYF. In nucleotides, the CDR3 is TGTGCCAGCAGTTTGGTCGGGGTATCGGATACGCAGTATTTT.

The gene calls are TRBV4-1 and TRBJ2-3, with D possibly being TRBD1 or TRBD2 (5 bases each). V was trimmed by 3 bases and J by 1 base, leaving 14 bases between them. The germline V gene encodes CDR1 MGHRA and CDR2 YSYEKL. CDR3 size: 16 residues. The chain's CDR3 is CASSHPREGGTDTQYF. The CDR3, as DNA: TGCGCCAGCAGCCATCCCCGGGAAGGGGGCACAGATACGCAGTATTTT.

The CDR3 region has the DNA TGTGCCAGCAGCCCTGGACCCGGGGGTCTAGATGAAAAACTGTTTTTT. Amino acids: CASSPGPGGLDEKLFF. This chain connects TRBV7-9 to TRBJ1-4, with D possibly TRBD1 on 5 matching bases. The CDR3 runs 16 residues. Germline V lookup: CDR1 SEHNR, CDR2 FQNEAQ (reference sequence). Deletions cut 5 bases from V and 6 bases from J, with 19 bases between. The whole variable domain, remainder taken from reference TRBV7-9 and TRBJ1-4, is DTGVSQNPRHKITKRGQNVTFRCDPISEHNRLYWYRQTLGQGPEFLTYFQNEAQLEKSRLLSDRFSAERPKGSFSTLEIQRTEQGDSAMYLCASSPGPGGLDEKLFFGSGTQLSVL.

This rearrangement joins TRBV27 to TRBJ2-1; no clear D. The CDR3 covers 17 residues. Germline CDR1 and CDR2: MNHEY and SMNVEV (reference sequence). V was cut by 5 bases and J by 7 bases, with 24 bases left in between. The CDR3 sequence is CASSPPSPLGAGNEQFF. CDR3 coding DNA: TGTGCCAGCAGTCCACCATCACCTTTAGGCGCTGGGAATGAGCAGTTCTTC.

The genes are TRBV4-3 and TRBJ2-7; D might be TRBD1 or TRBD2, each matching 5 bases. Trimming stripped 0 bases from V and 5 bases from J, with 14 bases between. The CDR3 is 15 amino acids. Germline V gene sequence: CDR1 LGHNA, CDR2 YSLEER. The CDR3 region is CASSQDRGEADEQYF. DNA of the CDR3: TGCGCCAGCAGCCAAGATAGGGGAGAGGCGGACGAGCAGTACTTC.

The genes are TRBV11-2 and TRBJ1-2; D is ambiguous. Germline-derived CDR1 and CDR2 are SGHAT and FQNNGV. This CDR3 comprises 16 residues. Trimming shortened V by 2 bases and J by 4 bases, and 17 bases separated the two germline ends. The CDR3 region is CASSLTPGEGGYGYTF. The DNA of the CDR3 is TGTGCCAGCAGCTTAACTCCGGGAGAGGGAGGCTATGGCTACACCTTC.

J is TRBJ1-1 and V is TRBV11-2, with no clear D. V lost 3 bases and J 6 bases, leaving 17 bases between the germline ends. The germline gives CDR1 SGHAT, CDR2 FQNNGV. CDR3 length: 15 residues. The CDR3 sequence: CASSFSTTGFAEAFF. CDR3 nucleotides: TGTGCCAGCAGCTTTTCGACCACGGGTTTTGCTGAAGCTTTCTTT.

The chain joins TRBV6-5 to TRBJ2-1; 7 nucleotides match TRBD2. The germline V gene encodes CDR1 MNHEY and CDR2 SVGAGI. The length of the CDR3 is 15 residues. V shed 0 bases, J shed 4 bases, and the junction held 3 bases outside the gene matches. The CDR3 DNA is TGTGCCAGCAGTTACTCCGGCGGGGGATACAATGAGCAGTTCTTC. It yields the protein CASSYSGGGYNEQFF.

The V call is TRBV5-6, the J call TRBJ2-3; D remains unclear. Germline assignment: CDR1 SGHDT and CDR2 YYEEEE. The V end was cut by 2 bases, the J end by 6 bases, with 13 bases between. The CDR3 loop spans 14 amino acids. CDR3 nucleotides: TGTGCCAGCAGCTTCCCGGGCCTGGGGGATACGCAGTATTTT. This sequence encodes CASSFPGLGDTQYF.

The rearrangement links TRBV21-1 to TRBJ1-2; TRBD1, the table's D call, lacks a check against the DNA. TRBV21-1 counts as a pseudogene. The CDR3 contains 14 residues. This chain's CDR3 is CASSKAPGVYGYTF. The DNA for the CDR3 is TGTGCCAGCAGCAAAGCGCCAGGGGTCTATGGCTACACCTTC.

V and J are TRBV5-1 and TRBJ2-7, with 10 bases that match TRBD1. Germline V gives CDR1 SGHRS, CDR2 YFSETQ. Trimming cost V 4 bases and J 1 base; bases outside gene matches: 2. The CDR3 sequence is 14 residues long. The CDR3 sequence is CASSGGQGSYEQYF. The CDR3 bases are TGCGCCAGCAGCGGGGGACAGGGGTCCTACGAGCAGTACTTC.

This chain uses TRBV13 with TRBJ1-2; 7 positions match TRBD1. The J segment lost 4 bases and the V segment lost 5 bases, leaving 13 bases of the junction unmatched. This CDR3 region has 16 residues. Germline V lookup: CDR1 PRHDT, CDR2 FYEKMQ (reference sequence). CDR3 nucleotides: TGTGCCAGCAGCGTAGCCGGGACAGCGGCCATCTATGGCTACACCTTC. Its translation: CASSVAGTAAIYGYTF.

This chain's CDR3 is CASSSAGMNTEAFF. The DNA for the CDR3 is TGTGCCAGCAGCTCGGCAGGCATGAACACTGAAGCTTTCTTT. The rearrangement uses TRBV11-2 and TRBJ1-1; the D is unclear. V lost 4 bases and J 0 bases, leaving 9 bases between the germline ends. The CDR3 is made up of 14 amino acids. Germline V gives CDR1 SGHAT, CDR2 FQNNGV.

CDR3 sequence (DNA): TGTGCCATCAGTGGACAGGACTATAATTCACCCCTCCACTTT. Translated, it gives CAISGQDYNSPLHF. This chain uses TRBV10-3 with TRBJ1-6; a possible D gene is TRBD1 (6 bases). The CDR3 has 14 amino acids. V lost 4 bases and J 3 bases, leaving 7 bases between the germline ends. Germline assignment: CDR1 ENHRY and CDR2 SYGVKD.